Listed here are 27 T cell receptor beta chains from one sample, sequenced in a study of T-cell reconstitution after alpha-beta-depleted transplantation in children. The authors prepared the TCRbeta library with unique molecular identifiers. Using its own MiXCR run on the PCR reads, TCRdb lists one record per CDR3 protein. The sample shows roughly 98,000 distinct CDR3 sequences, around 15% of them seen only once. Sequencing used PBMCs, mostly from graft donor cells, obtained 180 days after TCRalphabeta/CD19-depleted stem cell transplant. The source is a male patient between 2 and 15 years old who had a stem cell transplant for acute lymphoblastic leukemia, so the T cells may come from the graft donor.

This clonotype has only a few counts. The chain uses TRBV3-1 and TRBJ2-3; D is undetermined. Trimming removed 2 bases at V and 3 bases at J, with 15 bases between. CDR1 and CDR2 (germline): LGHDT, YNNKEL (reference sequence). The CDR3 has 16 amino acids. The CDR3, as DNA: TGTGCCAGCAGCCAAACCCGCCCGCTGGAGACAGATACGCAGTATTTT. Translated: CASSQTRPLETDTQYF.

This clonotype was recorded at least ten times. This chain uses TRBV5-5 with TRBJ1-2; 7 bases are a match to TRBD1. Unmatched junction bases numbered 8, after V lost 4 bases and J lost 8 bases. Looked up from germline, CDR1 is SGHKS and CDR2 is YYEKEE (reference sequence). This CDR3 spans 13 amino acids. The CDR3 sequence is CASSGGTATGYTF. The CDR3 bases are TGTGCCAGCAGCGGTGGGACAGCGACCGGCTACACCTTC.

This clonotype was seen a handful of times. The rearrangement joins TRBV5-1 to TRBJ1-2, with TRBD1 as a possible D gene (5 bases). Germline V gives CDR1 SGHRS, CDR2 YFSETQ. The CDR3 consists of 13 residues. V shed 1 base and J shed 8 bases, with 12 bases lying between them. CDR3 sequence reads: CASSLQGAGGYTF. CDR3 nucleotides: TGCGCCAGCAGCTTGCAGGGCGCGGGGGGCTACACCTTC.

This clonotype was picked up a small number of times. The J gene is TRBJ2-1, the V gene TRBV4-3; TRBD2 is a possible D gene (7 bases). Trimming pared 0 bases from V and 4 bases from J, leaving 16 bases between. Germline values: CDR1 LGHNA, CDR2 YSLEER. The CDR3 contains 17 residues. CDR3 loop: CASSQDPWEGVYNEQFF. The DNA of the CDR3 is TGCGCCAGCAGCCAAGATCCTTGGGAGGGGGTATACAATGAGCAGTTCTTC.

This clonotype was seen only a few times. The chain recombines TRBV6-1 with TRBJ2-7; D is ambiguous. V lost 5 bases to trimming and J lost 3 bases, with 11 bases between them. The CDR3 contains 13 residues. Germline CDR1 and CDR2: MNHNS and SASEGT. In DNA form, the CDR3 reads TGTGCCAGCAGTCCAACACAAAACTACGAGCAGTACTTC. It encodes CASSPTQNYEQYF.

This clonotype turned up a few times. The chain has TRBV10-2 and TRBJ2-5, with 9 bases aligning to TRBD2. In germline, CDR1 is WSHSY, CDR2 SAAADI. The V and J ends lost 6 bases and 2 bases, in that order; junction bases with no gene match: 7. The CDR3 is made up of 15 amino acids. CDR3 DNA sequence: TGCGCCAGCAGACAGACTAGCGGTGTACAAGAGACCCAGTACTTC. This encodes CASRQTSGVQETQYF.

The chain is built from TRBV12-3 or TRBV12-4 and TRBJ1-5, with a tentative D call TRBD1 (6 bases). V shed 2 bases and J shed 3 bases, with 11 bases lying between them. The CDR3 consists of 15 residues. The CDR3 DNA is TGTGCCAGCAGTTTAAGGGACAACCACAATCAGCCCCAGCATTTT. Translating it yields CASSLRDNHNQPQHF.

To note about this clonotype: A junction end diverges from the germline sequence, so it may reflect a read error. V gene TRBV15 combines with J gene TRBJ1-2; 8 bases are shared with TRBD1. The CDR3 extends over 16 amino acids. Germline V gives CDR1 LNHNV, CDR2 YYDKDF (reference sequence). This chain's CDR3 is CATSSTRGLVGYGYPF. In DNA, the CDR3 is TGTGCCACCAGCAGTACCAGGGGGCTGGTTGGGTATGGCTACCCCTTC.

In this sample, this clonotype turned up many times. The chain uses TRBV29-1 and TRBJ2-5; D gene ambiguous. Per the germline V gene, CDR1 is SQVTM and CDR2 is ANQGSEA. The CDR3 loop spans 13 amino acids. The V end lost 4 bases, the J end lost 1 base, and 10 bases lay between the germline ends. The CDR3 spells CSVALKAQETQYF. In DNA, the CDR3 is TGCAGCGTTGCTCTTAAGGCCCAAGAGACCCAGTACTTC.

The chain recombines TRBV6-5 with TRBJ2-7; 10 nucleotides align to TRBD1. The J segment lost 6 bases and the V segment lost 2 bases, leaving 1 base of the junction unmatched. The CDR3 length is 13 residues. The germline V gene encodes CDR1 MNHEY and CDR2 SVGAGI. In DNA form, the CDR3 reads TGTGCCAGCAGTTACGGGGACAGGGGCGAGCAGTACTTC. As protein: CASSYGDRGEQYF.

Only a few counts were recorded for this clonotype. The CDR3 nucleotides read TGCAGCGTTGAAGCCGGACAGGGGGGTACTGAAGCTTTCTTT. It is translated as CSVEAGQGGTEAFF. The chain joins TRBV29-1 to TRBJ1-1, with 10 positions matching TRBD1. Germline V gene lookup returns CDR1 SQVTM and CDR2 ANQGSEA. The CDR3 contains 14 residues. Trimming removed 1 base from V and 5 bases from J; junction bases left unmatched: 4.

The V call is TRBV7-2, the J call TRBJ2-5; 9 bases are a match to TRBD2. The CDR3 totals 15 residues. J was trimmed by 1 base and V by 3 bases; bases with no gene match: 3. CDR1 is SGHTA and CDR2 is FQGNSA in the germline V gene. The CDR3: CASSFERGAQETQYF. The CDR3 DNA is TGTGCCAGCAGCTTCGAGCGGGGGGCCCAAGAGACCCAGTACTTC.

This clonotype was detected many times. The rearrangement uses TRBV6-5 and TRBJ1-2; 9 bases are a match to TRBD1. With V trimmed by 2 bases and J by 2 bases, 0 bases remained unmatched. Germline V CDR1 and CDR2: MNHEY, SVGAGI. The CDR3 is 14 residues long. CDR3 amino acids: CASSYGTGNYGYTF. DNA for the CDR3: TGTGCCAGCAGTTACGGGACAGGGAACTATGGCTACACCTTC.

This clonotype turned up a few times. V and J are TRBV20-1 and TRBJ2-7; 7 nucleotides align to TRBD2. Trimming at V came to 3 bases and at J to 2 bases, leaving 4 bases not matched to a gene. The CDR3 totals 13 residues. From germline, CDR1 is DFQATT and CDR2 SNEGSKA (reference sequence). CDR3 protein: CSASPAGPYEQYF. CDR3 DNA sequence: TGCAGTGCTAGCCCAGCGGGGCCCTACGAGCAGTACTTC.

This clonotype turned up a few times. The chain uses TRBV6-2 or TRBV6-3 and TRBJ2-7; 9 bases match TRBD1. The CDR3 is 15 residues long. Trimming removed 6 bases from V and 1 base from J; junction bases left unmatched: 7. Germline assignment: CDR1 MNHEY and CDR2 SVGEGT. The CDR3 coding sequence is TGTGCCAGCAGACACGACAGGGGGACATCCTACGAGCAGTACTTC. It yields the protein CASRHDRGTSYEQYF.

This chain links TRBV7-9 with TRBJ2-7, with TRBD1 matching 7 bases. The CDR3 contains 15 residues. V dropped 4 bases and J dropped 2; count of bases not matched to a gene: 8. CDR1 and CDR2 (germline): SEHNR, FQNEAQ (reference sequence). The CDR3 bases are TGTGCCAGCAGCTCCACCGGGACAGCCACCTACGAGCAGTACTTC. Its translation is CASSSTGTATYEQYF. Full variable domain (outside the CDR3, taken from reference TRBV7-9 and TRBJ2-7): DTGVSQNPRHKITKRGQNVTFRCDPISEHNRLYWYRQTLGQGPEFLTYFQNEAQLEKSRLLSDRFSAERPKGSFSTLEIQRTEQGDSAMYLCASSSTGTATYEQYFGPGTRLTVT.

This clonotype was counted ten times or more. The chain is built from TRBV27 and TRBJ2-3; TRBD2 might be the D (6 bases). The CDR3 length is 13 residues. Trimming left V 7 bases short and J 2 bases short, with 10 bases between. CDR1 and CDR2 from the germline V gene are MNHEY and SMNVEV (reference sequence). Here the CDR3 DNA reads TGTGCCAGCACCCCGCGGGACACAGATACGCAGTATTTT. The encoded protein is CASTPRDTDTQYF.

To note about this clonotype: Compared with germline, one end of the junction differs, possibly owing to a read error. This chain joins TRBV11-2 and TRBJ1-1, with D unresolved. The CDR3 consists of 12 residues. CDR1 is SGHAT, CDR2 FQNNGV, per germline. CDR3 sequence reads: CVSSLLMQGAFF. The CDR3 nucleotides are TGTGTCAGCAGCCTCTTGATGCAAGGAGCTTTCTTT.

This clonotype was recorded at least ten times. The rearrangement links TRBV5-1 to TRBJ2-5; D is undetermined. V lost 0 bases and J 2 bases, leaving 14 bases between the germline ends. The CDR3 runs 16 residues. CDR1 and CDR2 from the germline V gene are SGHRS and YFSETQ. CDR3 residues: CASSLVRPDGQETQYF. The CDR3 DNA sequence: TGCGCCAGCAGCTTGGTTAGGCCGGACGGTCAAGAGACCCAGTACTTC.

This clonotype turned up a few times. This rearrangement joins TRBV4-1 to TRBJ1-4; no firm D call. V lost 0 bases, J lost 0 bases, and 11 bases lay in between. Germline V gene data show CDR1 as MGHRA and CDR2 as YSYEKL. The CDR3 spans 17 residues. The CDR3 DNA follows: TGCGCCAGCAGCCAAGATAAATGGGATGCAACTAATGAAAAACTGTTTTTT. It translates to CASSQDKWDATNEKLFF.

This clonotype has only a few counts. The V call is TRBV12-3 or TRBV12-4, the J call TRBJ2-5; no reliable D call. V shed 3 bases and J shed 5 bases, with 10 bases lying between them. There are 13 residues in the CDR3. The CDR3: CASSFGLVETQYF. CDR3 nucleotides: TGTGCCAGCAGTTTCGGCCTAGTTGAGACCCAGTACTTC.

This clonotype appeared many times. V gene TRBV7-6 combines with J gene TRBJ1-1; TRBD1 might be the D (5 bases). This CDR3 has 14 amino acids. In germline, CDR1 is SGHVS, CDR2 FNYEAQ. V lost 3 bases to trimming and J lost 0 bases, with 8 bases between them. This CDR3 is CASSLTAVNTEAFF. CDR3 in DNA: TGTGCCAGCAGCTTGACAGCAGTGAACACTGAAGCTTTCTTT.

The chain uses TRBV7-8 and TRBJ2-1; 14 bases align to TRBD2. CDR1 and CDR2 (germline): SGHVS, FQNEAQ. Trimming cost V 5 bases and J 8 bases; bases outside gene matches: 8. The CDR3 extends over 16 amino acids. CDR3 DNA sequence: TGTGCCAGCAGCATTACCGGGACTAGCGGGGGTTATGAGCAGTTCTTC. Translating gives CASSITGTSGGYEQFF.

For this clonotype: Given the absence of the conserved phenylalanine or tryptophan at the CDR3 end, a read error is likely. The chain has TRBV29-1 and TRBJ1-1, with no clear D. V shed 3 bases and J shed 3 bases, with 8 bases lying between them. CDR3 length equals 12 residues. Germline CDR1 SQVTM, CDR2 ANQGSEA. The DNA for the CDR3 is TGCAGCGTTGATCATGGGGACACTGAAGCTTTCATT. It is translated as CSVDHGDTEAFI.

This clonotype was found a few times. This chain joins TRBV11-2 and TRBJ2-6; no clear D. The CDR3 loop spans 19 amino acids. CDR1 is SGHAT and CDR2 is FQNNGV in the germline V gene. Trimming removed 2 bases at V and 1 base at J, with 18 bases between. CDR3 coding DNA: TGTGCCAGCAGCTTATATCTGGACCCCCTAATATCTGGGGCCAACGTCCTGACTTTC. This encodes CASSLYLDPLISGANVLTF.

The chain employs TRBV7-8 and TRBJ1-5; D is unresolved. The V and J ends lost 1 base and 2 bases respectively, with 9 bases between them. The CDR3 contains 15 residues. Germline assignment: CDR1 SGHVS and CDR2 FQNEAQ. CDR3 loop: CASSLGGTGNQPQHF. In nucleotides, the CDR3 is TGTGCCAGCAGCTTAGGGGGAACTGGCAATCAGCCCCAGCATTTT.

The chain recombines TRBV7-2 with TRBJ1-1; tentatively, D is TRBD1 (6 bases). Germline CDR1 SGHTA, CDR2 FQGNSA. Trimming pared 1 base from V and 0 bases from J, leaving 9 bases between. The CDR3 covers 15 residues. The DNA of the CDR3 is TGTGCCAGCAGCTTAGAAGGGGGTCTGAACACTGAAGCTTTCTTT. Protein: CASSLEGGLNTEAFF.